The entry below describes one T cell receptor beta chain. Its antigen is not identified. It may be a read error: a sequence one base away is much more abundant. Researchers reported that TCR beta cDNA libraries carried unique molecular identifiers. Approximately 500,000 cDNA molecules were obtained per 1 to 10 million input T cells. TCRdb re-derived calls from the PCR reads in MiXCR, one entry per CDR3 protein. The data contain approximately 250,000 distinct CDR3 sequences, 36% of them seen just once; the ten biggest clones take up around 5.2%. The CDR3 length is 16 residues. The V gene lost 4 bases and the J gene lost 7 bases, with 20 bases spanning the gap. CDR1 is SGHDT and CDR2 is YYEEEE in the germline V gene. The data belong to a study of post-analysis software for immune sequencing data. Overall study: The patients showed relapsing-remitting, secondary progressive and progressive-relapsing multiple sclerosis courses.

Study results and caveats: For normalized Chao1 diversity, multiple sclerosis patients scored significantly lower than controls did. By F measure, samples from a shared preparation batch strongly co-clustered. Patients carried roughly 5 TRBV segments more frequently than controls did, and TRBV5-6, TRBV5-1 and TRBV20-1 were among them.

The sample comprised blood. This chain connects TRBV5-6 to TRBJ1-4; D uncertain. The receptor comes from a girl aged 5 to 17 with multiple sclerosis. The CDR3 nucleotides read TGTGCCAGCAGCCCGGGCTGTGGAACCAGGAGTGAAAAACTGTTTTTT. This sequence encodes CASSPGCGTRSEKLFF.